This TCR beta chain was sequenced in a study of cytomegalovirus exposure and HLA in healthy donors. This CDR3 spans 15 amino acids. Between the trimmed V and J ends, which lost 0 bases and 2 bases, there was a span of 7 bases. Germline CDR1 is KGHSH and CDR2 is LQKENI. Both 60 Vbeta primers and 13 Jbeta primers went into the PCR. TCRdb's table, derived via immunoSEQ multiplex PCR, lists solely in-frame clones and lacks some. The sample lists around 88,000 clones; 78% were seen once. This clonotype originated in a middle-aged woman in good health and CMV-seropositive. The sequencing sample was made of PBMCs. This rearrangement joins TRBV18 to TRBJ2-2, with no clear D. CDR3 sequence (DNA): TGTGCCAGCTCACCACCGAACAGAAACACCGGGGAGCTGTTTTTT. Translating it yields CASSPPNRNTGELFF. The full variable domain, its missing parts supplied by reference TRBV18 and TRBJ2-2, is NAGVMQNPRHLVRRRGQEARLRCSPMKGHSHVYWYRQLPEEGLKFMVYLQKENIIDESGMPKERFSAEFPKEGPSILRIQQVVRGDSAAYFCASSPPNRNTGELFFGEGSRLTVL.